This is a list of T cell receptor beta chains from one sample in a study of blood T cells in healthy people across ages. TCRdb re-analysed the 5' RACE reads in MiXCR, keeping a single row per CDR3 protein. The profile shows 650,000 to 900,000 distinct CDR3 sequences, 62% of them singletons. The sequencing sample was made of blood. These receptors all stem from a man younger than 45 in good health. CDR3s include the opening cysteine and the closing phenylalanine or tryptophan. Each record gives: V gene, D gene, clone size, J gene, CDR3 protein, CDR3 DNA. D genes are given only for firm matches. Clone size appears in some rows only: once, few, many, or a class for an expanded clone.

TRBV7-2	.	.	TRBJ2-1	CASSIWRSDEQFF	TGTGCCAGCAGTATATGGCGCAGCGATGAGCAGTTCTTC
TRBV4-2	TRBD2	.	TRBJ2-2	CASSQGLAGSSSTGELFF	TGTGCCAGCAGCCAGGGACTAGCGGGAAGCTCGAGCACCGGGGAGCTGTTTTTT
TRBV2	.	.	TRBJ1-6	CASSEVAGANSPLHF	TGTGCCAGCAGTGAAGTCGCAGGCGCCAATTCACCCCTCCACTTT
TRBV20-1	.	few	TRBJ2-3	CSARDPWDEGTDTQYF	TGCAGTGCTAGAGACCCATGGGACGAGGGCACAGATACGCAGTATTTT
TRBV7-3	TRBD1	.	TRBJ2-1	CASSSRRGTYNEQFF	TGTGCCAGCAGCTCCCGCAGGGGGACCTACAATGAGCAGTTCTTC
TRBV9	.	.	TRBJ2-3	CASTQLVDTDTQYF	TGTGCCAGTACTCAGCTAGTGGACACAGATACGCAGTATTTT
TRBV20-1	.	.	TRBJ2-7	CSARDPDHSYEQYF	TGCAGTGCTAGAGATCCGGACCACTCCTACGAGCAGTACTTC
TRBV21-1	.	.	TRBJ1-4	CASSKAHRSEKLFF	TGTGCCAGCAGCAAAGCGCATAGGTCCGAAAAACTGTTTTTT
TRBV6-6	TRBD1	.	TRBJ2-7	CASSPIRGLGSYEQYF	TGTGCCAGCAGCCCAATAAGGGGGCTCGGGTCCTACGAGCAGTACTTC
TRBV28	.	.	TRBJ1-5	CASSAWNQPQHF	TGTGCCAGCAGCGCCTGGAATCAGCCCCAGCATTTT
TRBV20-1	.	few	TRBJ2-4	CSARPPTEEQYF	TGCAGTGCTAGACCCCCGACGGAAGAGCAGTACTTC
TRBV6-6	.	.	TRBJ1-1	CASSYSIGGDWNTEAFF	TGTGCCAGCAGTTACTCGATTGGTGGCGATTGGAACACTGAAGCTTTCTTT
TRBV7-9	TRBD1	.	TRBJ2-7	CASSPGTGGLYEQYF	TGTGCCAGCAGCCCGGGGACAGGGGGTTTATACGAGCAGTACTTC
TRBV20-1	.	.	TRBJ2-3	CSASRAWGGDTQYF	TGCAGTGCATCACGGGCCTGGGGTGGTGATACGCAGTATTTT
TRBV7-2	.	many	TRBJ1-2	CASSLEGPKLDYGYTF	TGTGCCAGCAGCCTAGAGGGACCGAAGCTAGACTATGGCTACACCTTC
TRBV7-2	.	.	TRBJ2-3	CASSVNGVGDTPYF	TGTGCCAGCAGCGTAAACGGGGTCGGGGATACGCCGTATTTT
TRBV24-1	.	.	TRBJ1-5	CATNSNNQPQHF	TGTGCCACCAACAGTAATAATCAGCCCCAGCATTTT
TRBV7-3	TRBD2	few	TRBJ2-1	CASRQTSGGANEQFF	TGTGCCAGCAGACAAACTAGCGGGGGGGCCAATGAGCAGTTCTTC
TRBV5-1	.	.	TRBJ1-6	CASSAGGHTYNSPLHF	TGCGCCAGCAGCGCGGGAGGACACACCTATAATTCACCCCTCCACTTT
TRBV11-1	TRBD1	.	TRBJ2-7	CASSLFGTGGYEQYF	TGTGCCAGCAGCTTGTTCGGGACAGGGGGCTACGAGCAGTACTTC
TRBV29-1	.	.	TRBJ2-1	CSVVDFSYNEQFF	TGCAGCGTTGTGGACTTCTCCTACAATGAGCAGTTCTTC
TRBV5-1	TRBD2	.	TRBJ2-3	CASSLELAGGPQDTQYF	TGCGCCAGCAGCTTGGAACTAGCGGGGGGGCCCCAAGATACGCAGTATTTT
TRBV27	.	.	TRBJ2-2	CASSLSIRGTGELFF	TGTGCCAGCAGTTTATCGATCCGGGGCACCGGGGAGCTGTTTTTT
TRBV10-3	TRBD1	.	TRBJ1-4	CAISESAGGVTNEKLFF	TGTGCCATCAGTGAGTCGGCAGGGGGCGTAACTAATGAAAAACTGTTTTTT
TRBV7-2	.	.	TRBJ1-2	CASSFLGGGGYTF	TGTGCCAGCAGCTTTTTAGGGGGTGGGGGCTACACCTTC
TRBV6-2/TRBV6-3	.	.	TRBJ2-5	CASSQNTFRGARQETQYF	TGTGCCAGCAGTCAGAACACCTTTCGTGGCGCGAGGCAAGAGACCCAGTACTTC
TRBV9	TRBD1	.	TRBJ2-1	CASSVEGGADNEQFF	TGTGCCAGCAGCGTAGAAGGGGGCGCTGACAATGAGCAGTTCTTC
TRBV7-2	.	few	TRBJ2-3	CASSFRANTDTQYF	TGTGCCAGCAGCTTCCGAGCTAACACAGATACGCAGTATTTT
TRBV6-6	TRBD2	.	TRBJ2-1	CATRTSVSYNEQFF	TGTGCCACCCGGACTAGCGTTTCCTACAATGAGCAGTTCTTC
TRBV10-3	TRBD2	.	TRBJ2-1	CATLVATSGDNEQFF	TGTGCCACACTGGTGGCTACTAGCGGAGACAATGAGCAGTTCTTC
TRBV2	TRBD1	few	TRBJ1-5	CASTGTVNQPQHF	TGTGCCAGCACTGGGACAGTGAATCAGCCCCAGCATTTT
TRBV20-1	TRBD1	.	TRBJ1-4	CSARDPGTGNEKLFF	TGCAGTGCTAGAGATCCTGGGACAGGGAATGAAAAACTGTTTTTT
TRBV7-3	.	.	TRBJ1-1	CASSLTVTGNTEAFF	TGTGCCAGCAGCTTAACGGTTACGGGAAACACTGAAGCTTTCTTT
TRBV7-2	.	.	TRBJ2-3	CASLHGASLWDTQYF	TGTGCCAGCCTCCACGGGGCTAGTCTGTGGGATACGCAGTATTTT
TRBV7-2	TRBD2	few	TRBJ2-1	CASSQRLAGGPNEQFF	TGTGCCAGCAGCCAGAGACTAGCGGGGGGTCCGAATGAGCAGTTCTTC
TRBV9	TRBD1	.	TRBJ2-3	CASSGTRTGGKNTQYF	TGTGCCAGCAGCGGAACCAGGACAGGGGGTAAAAATACGCAGTATTTT
TRBV27	.	.	TRBJ2-7	CASSLLGGGDSYEQYF	TGTGCCAGCAGTTTATTGGGCGGTGGGGATTCCTACGAGCAGTACTTC
TRBV7-2	.	few	TRBJ1-5	CASSLGASRNQPQHF	TGTGCCAGCAGCTTAGGGGCCTCCCGCAATCAGCCCCAGCATTTT
TRBV7-2	.	.	TRBJ2-7	CASSPSTGNNEQYF	TGTGCCAGCAGCCCCAGCACAGGGAACAATGAGCAGTACTTC
TRBV6-5	TRBD1	.	TRBJ2-1	CASSTAPGTGVGEQFF	TGTGCCAGCAGTACGGCCCCGGGGACAGGGGTAGGTGAGCAGTTCTTC
TRBV18	TRBD2	.	TRBJ2-1	CASSPPELAGRFF	TGTGCCAGCTCACCACCCGAACTAGCGGGACGGTTCTTC
TRBV20-1	.	.	TRBJ2-1	CSARDRGHSYNEQFF	TGCAGTGCTAGAGATAGGGGACACTCCTACAATGAGCAGTTCTTC
TRBV28	.	once	TRBJ2-1	CASRGKGIAYNEQFF	TGTGCCAGCAGAGGGAAGGGGATAGCCTACAATGAGCAGTTCTTC
TRBV6-1	.	few	TRBJ1-2	CASSVLIVGLRDWDYGYTF	TGTGCCAGCAGTGTCTTGATCGTCGGGCTTCGCGATTGGGACTATGGCTACACCTTC
TRBV7-9	TRBD1	once	TRBJ1-5	CASSLGTGNSNQPQHF	TGTGCCAGCAGCTTAGGGACAGGGAATAGCAATCAGCCCCAGCATTTT